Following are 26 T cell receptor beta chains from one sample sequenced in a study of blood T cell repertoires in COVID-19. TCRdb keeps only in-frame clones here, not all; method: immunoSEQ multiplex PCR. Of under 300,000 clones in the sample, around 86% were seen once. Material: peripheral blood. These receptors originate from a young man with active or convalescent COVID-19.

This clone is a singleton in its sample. CDR3 bases: TGTGCCAGCAGCTGGCAAAAAAATTCACCCCTCCACTTT. This encodes CASSWQKNSPLHF. The chain is built from TRBV7-3 and TRBJ1-6; D not certain. CDR3 length: 13 residues. CDR1 is SGHTA, CDR2 FQGTGA, per germline. Trimming pared 4 bases from V and 7 bases from J, leaving 8 bases between.

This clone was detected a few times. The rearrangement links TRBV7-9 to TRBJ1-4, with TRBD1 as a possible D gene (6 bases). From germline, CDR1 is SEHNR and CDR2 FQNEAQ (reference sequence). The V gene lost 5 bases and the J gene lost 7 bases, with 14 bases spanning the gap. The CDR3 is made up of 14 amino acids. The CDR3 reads CASSTGGAVEKLFF. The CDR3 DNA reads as TGTGCCAGCAGCACTGGGGGGGCCGTTGAAAAACTGTTTTTT.

CDR3 sequence reads: CASSNTRGETQYF. The CDR3 region has the DNA TGTGCCAGCAGCAACACCAGGGGAGAGACCCAGTACTTC. The rearrangement joins TRBV3-1 (or the pseudogene TRBV3-2) to TRBJ2-5; possibly TRBD1 for D (6 bases). Per the germline V gene, CDR1 is LGHDT and CDR2 is YNNKEL (reference sequence). CDR3 size: 13 residues. V dropped 5 bases and J dropped 4 bases, with 11 bases sitting between them.

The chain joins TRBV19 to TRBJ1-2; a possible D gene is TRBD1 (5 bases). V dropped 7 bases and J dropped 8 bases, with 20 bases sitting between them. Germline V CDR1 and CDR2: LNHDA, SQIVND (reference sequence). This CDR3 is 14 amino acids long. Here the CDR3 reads CASMGGSPLAGYTF. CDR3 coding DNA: TGTGCCAGTATGGGGGGGTCTCCCCTGGCAGGCTACACCTTC.

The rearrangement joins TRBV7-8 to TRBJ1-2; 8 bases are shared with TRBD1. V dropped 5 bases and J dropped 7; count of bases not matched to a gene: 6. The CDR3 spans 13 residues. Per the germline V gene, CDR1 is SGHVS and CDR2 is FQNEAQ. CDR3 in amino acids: CASSRQGLGGYTF. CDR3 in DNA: TGTGCCAGCAGCCGACAGGGGCTGGGTGGCTACACCTTC.

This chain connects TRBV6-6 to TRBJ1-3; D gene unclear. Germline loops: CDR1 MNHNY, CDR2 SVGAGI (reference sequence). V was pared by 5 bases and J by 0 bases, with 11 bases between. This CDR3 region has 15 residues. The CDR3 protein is CASSITWASGNTIYF. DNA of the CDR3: TGTGCCAGCAGTATTACATGGGCCTCTGGAAACACCATATATTTT.

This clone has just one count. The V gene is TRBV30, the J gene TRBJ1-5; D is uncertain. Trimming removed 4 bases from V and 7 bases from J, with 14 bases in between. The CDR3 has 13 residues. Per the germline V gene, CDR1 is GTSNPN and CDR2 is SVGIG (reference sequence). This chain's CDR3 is CAWKQSGGQPQHF. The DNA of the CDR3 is TGTGCCTGGAAGCAATCGGGTGGGCAGCCCCAGCATTTT.

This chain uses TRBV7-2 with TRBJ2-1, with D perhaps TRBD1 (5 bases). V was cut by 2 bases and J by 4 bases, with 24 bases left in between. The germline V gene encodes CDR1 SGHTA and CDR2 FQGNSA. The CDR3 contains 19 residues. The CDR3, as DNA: TGTGCCAGCAGCTTACCAAAAGGGGCCCACCAAGCCCATTACAATGAGCAGTTCTTC. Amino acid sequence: CASSLPKGAHQAHYNEQFF.

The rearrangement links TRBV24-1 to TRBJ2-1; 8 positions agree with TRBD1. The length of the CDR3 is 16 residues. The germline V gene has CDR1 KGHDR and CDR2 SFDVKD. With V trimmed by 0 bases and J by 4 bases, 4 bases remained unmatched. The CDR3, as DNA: TGTGCCACCAGTGATTTGAAGACAGGGGCATACAATGAGCAGTTCTTC. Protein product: CATSDLKTGAYNEQFF.

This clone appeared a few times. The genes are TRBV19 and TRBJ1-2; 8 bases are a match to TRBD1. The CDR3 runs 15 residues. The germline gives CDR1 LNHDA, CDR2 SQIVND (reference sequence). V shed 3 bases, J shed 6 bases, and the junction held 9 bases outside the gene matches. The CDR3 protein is CASSIQLGQEDGYTF. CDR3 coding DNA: TGTGCCAGTAGTATCCAGCTGGGACAGGAGGATGGCTACACCTTC. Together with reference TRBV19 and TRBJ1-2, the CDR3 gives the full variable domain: DGGITQSPKYLFRKEGQNVTLSCEQNLNHDAMYWYRQDPGQGLRLIYYSQIVNDFQKGDIAEGYSVSREKKESFPLTVTSAQKNPTAFYLCASSIQLGQEDGYTFGSGTRLTVV.

The CDR3 is CASHRGTEAFF. CDR3 DNA: TGTGCCAGCCACAGGGGTACCGAAGCTTTCTTT. The chain uses TRBV2 and TRBJ1-1; 7 bases match TRBD1. The germline V gene has CDR1 SNHLY and CDR2 FYNNEI. The CDR3 loop spans 11 amino acids. V was pared by 8 bases and J by 8 bases, with 5 bases of the junction left unmatched.

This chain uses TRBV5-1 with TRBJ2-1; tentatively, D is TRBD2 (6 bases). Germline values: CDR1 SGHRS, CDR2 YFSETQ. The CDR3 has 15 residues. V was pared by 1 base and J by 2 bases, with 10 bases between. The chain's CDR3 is CASSLFAGTYNEQFF. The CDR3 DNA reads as TGCGCCAGCAGCTTGTTTGCGGGGACCTACAATGAGCAGTTCTTC.

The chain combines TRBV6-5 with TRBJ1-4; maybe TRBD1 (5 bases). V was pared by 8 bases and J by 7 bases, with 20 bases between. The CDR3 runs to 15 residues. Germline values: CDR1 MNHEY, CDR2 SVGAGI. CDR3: CASGAGPSLGEKLFF. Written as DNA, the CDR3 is TGTGCCAGCGGAGCGGGACCGAGTCTTGGTGAAAAACTGTTTTTT.

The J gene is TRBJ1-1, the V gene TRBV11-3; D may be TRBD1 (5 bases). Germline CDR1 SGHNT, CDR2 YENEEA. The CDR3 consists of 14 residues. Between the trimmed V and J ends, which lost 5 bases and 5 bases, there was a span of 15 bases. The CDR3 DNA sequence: TGTGCCAGCAGCCACGTGGGGGGAAAAACTGAAGCTTTCTTT. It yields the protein CASSHVGGKTEAFF.

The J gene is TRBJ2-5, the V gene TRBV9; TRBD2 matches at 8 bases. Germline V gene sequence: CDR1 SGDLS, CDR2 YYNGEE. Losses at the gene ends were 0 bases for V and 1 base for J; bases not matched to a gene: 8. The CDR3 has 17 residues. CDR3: CASSVAVSGTFQETQYF. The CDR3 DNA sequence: TGTGCCAGCAGCGTAGCAGTTAGCGGGACTTTCCAAGAGACCCAGTACTTC.

CDR3 bases: TGTGCCAGCAGCTTTCTCCGATGGGGACAGGGGGCGCGAGGAAACACCATATATTTT. It yields the protein CASSFLRWGQGARGNTIYF. The chain employs TRBV7-9 and TRBJ1-3; 12 bases agree with TRBD1. CDR1 is SEHNR and CDR2 is FQNEAQ in the germline V gene (reference sequence). The CDR3 runs to 19 residues. J gave up 4 bases and V 3 bases, and 13 bases lay outside the gene matches.

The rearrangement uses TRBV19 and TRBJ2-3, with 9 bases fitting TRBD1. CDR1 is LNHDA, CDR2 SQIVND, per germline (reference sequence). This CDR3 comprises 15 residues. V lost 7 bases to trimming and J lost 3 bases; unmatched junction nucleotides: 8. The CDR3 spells CASKLRTGVTDTQYF. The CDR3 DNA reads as TGTGCCAGTAAACTGAGGACAGGGGTTACAGATACGCAGTATTTT.

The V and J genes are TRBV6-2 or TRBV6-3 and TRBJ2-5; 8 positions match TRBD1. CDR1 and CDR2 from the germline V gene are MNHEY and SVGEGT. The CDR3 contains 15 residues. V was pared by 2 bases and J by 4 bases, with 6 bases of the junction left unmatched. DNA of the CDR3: TGTGCCAGCAGTTACCGTCCCGGGACAGGAGAGACCCAGTACTTC. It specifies CASSYRPGTGETQYF.

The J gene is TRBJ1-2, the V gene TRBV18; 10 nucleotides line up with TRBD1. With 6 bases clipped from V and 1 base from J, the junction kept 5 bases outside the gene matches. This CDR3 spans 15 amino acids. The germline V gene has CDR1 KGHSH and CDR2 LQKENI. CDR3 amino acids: CASSPGQGFNYGYTF. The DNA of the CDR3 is TGTGCCAGCTCCCCGGGACAGGGGTTTAACTATGGCTACACCTTC.

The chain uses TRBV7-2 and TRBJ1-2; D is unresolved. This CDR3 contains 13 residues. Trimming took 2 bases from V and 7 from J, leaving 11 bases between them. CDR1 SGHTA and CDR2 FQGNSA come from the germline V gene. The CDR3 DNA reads TGTGCCAGCAGCTTACTTTCGGTTGGTGGCTACACCTTC. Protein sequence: CASSLLSVGGYTF.

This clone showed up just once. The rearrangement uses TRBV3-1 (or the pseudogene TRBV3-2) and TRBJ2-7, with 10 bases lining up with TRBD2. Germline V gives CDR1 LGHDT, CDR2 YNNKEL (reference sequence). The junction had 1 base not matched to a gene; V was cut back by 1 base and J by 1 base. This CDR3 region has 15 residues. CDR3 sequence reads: CASSQGLAGSYEQYF. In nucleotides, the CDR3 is TGTGCCAGCAGCCAAGGACTAGCGGGTTCCTACGAGCAGTACTTC.

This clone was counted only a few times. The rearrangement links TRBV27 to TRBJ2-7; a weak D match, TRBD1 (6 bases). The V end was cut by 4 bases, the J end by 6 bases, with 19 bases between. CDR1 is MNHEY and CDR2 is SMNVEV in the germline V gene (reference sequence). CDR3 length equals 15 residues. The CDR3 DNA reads TGTGCCAGCAGTTCAGACCCCGGGACATTAGTCGAGCAGTACTTC. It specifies CASSSDPGTLVEQYF.

Here the CDR3 DNA reads TGTGCCATCAGTGCCCAAGGACAGAATAATTCACCCCTCCACTTT. Protein product: CAISAQGQNNSPLHF. The J gene is TRBJ1-6, the V gene TRBV10-3; maybe TRBD1 (6 bases). The CDR3 runs 15 residues. V dropped 4 bases and J dropped 5 bases, with 12 bases sitting between them. Looked up from germline, CDR1 is ENHRY and CDR2 is SYGVKD.

The CDR3 DNA reads as TGTGCCAGCAGCCAAGAAGCCACAGGGCCCTTCGGGGGCTACACCTTC. Translated: CASSQEATGPFGGYTF. The chain joins TRBV4-2 to TRBJ1-2; a possible D gene is TRBD1 (6 bases). Germline lookup yields CDR1 LGHNA and CDR2 YNFKEQ. Trimming removed 0 bases from V and 8 bases from J, with 19 bases in between. The CDR3 has 16 residues.

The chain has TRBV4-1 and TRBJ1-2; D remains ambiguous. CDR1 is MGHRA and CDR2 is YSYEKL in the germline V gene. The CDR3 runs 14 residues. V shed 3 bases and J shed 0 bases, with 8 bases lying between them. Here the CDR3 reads CASSQSGANYGYTF. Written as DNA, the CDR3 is TGCGCCAGCAGCCAGAGCGGGGCTAACTATGGCTACACCTTC.

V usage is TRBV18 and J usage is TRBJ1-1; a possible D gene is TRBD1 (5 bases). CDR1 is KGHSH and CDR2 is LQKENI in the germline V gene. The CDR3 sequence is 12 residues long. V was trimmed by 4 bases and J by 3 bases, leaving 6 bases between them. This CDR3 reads CASSQGDTEAFF. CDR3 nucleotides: TGTGCCAGCTCACAAGGGGACACTGAAGCTTTCTTT. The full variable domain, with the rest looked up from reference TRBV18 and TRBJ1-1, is NAGVMQNPRHLVRRRGQEARLRCSPMKGHSHVYWYRQLPEEGLKFMVYLQKENIIDESGMPKERFSAEFPKEGPSILRIQQVVRGDSAAYFCASSQGDTEAFFGQGTRLTVV.